Below, one T cell receptor beta chain is given with its context. The time point was: pre-reinfection, 55 to 20 weeks before reinfection detection. No in vitro expansion preceded TCR sequencing of the sorted cells. The Montreal HEPCO cohort supplied donors who inject drugs. Total naive CD8 T cells were sorted as viable CD3+ CD8+ CD45RO- cells from two donors. Measured with immunoSEQ multiplex PCR; TCRdb has only the in-frame clones, and not every one. The table lists 45,000 to 65,000 clones, roughly 89% of them singletons, with about 1% in the top ten. The data are from a study of memory CD8 T cells in hepatitis C reinfection. Study information: Chronic HCV followed reinfection in a couple of donors who cleared primary infection. Between 55 and 20 weeks before reinfection detection, pre-reinfection samples were drawn.

This sequence was found in a man aged 18 to 35 with hepatitis C virus infection. Sample: naive CD8+ T cells sorted from blood.

The CDR3 DNA follows: TGTGCCAGCAGTTACGGGAGCGTTACTAACTATGGCTACACCTTC. It specifies CASSYGSVTNYGYTF. The gene calls are TRBV6-5 and TRBJ1-2; D remains ambiguous. This CDR3 comprises 15 residues. Trimming stripped 2 bases from V and 0 bases from J, with 10 bases between. From germline, CDR1 is MNHEY and CDR2 SVGAGI.